This is a list of T cell receptor beta chains from one sample in a study of blood T cell repertoires in COVID-19. Only in-frame clones appear in the TCRdb table, and some are missing; sequencing was by immunoSEQ multiplex PCR. The sample includes 250,000 or so clones, approximately 90% seen only once; the top ten take 2.8%. Sequenced: PBMCs or T cells enriched from blood (not recorded which). The receptors originated from a middle-aged man who had been exposed to COVID-19. Each CDR3 is given with its conserved first and last residue.

V: TRBV7-9; J: TRBJ1-1; length: 14; CDR3: CASSPPPRDTEAFF
V: TRBV11-2; J: TRBJ1-5; length: 13; CDR3: CASSLASNQPQHF
V: TRBV3-1/TRBV3-2; J: TRBJ1-2; length: 13; CDR3: CASSQLPLYGYTF
V: TRBV19; J: TRBJ1-1; length: 14; CDR3: CASKAEYPNTEAFF
V: TRBV10-2; J: TRBJ1-3; length: 17; CDR3: CASWDRGTSISGNTIYF
V: TRBV9; J: TRBJ2-1; length: 15; CDR3: CASSQDRNLYNEQFF
V: TRBV15; J: TRBJ2-5; length: 15; CDR3: CATSSASGKVETQYF
V: TRBV13; J: TRBJ2-7; length: 15; CDR3: CASSLGVAGAYEQYF
V: TRBV5-6; J: TRBJ2-7; length: 14; CDR3: CASSYGQGAYEQYF
V: TRBV19; J: TRBJ2-7; length: 17; CDR3: CASSISTTGVGTYEQYF
V: TRBV12-3/TRBV12-4; J: TRBJ1-1; length: 12; CDR3: CATHGVNTEAFF
V: TRBV5-1; J: TRBJ2-1; length: 15; CDR3: CASSLGSPRGDEQFF
V: TRBV6-1; J: TRBJ2-1; length: 15; CDR3: CASSEETRGVYEQFF
V: TRBV27; J: TRBJ1-2; length: 13; CDR3: CASTQKGDYGYTF
V: TRBV7-8; J: TRBJ1-2; length: 18; CDR3: CASSFYYSPGQGHYGYTF
V: TRBV11-3; J: TRBJ2-5; length: 18; CDR3: CASSLGVGVLTIGETQYF
V: TRBV5-1; J: TRBJ2-3; length: 17; CDR3: CASSLESSGRGQDTQYF
V: TRBV28; J: TRBJ1-1; length: 14; CDR3: CASSLLSGAPEAFF
V: TRBV9; J: TRBJ1-1; length: 13; CDR3: CASSVLGQGEAFF
V: TRBV28; J: TRBJ1-1; length: 15; CDR3: CASSFSGTGNTEAFF
V: TRBV3-1/TRBV3-2; J: TRBJ1-6; length: 15; CDR3: CASSQRGVSNSPLHF
V: TRBV27; J: TRBJ1-5; length: 14; CDR3: CASRLKKSNQPQHF
V: TRBV5-1; J: TRBJ1-4; length: 15; CDR3: CASSAQQGVAEKLFF
V: TRBV2; J: TRBJ2-1; length: 15; CDR3: CASRNDRGTNNEQFF
V: TRBV4-2; J: TRBJ2-2; length: 19; CDR3: CASSQAHRLADYYTGELFF
V: TRBV10-3; J: TRBJ2-2; length: 14; CDR3: CAIRPTSLTGELFF
V: TRBV12-3/TRBV12-4; J: TRBJ2-1; length: 11; CDR3: CASSPVNEQFF
V: TRBV4-1; J: TRBJ2-1; length: 15; CDR3: CASSQAGSSYNEQFF
V: TRBV4-1; J: TRBJ1-2; length: 17; CDR3: CASSQAVRGQGMYGYTF
V: TRBV18; J: TRBJ2-4; length: 14; CDR3: CASSPPGTGHREYF
V: TRBV6-6; J: TRBJ1-4; length: 14; CDR3: CASRLDRNNEKLFF
V: TRBV28; J: TRBJ1-2; length: 12; CDR3: CATKDSSYGYTF
V: TRBV11-2; J: TRBJ1-2; length: 12; CDR3: CASSRTLVGYTF
V: TRBV28; J: TRBJ1-1; length: 14; CDR3: CASSFPTRNTEAFF
V: TRBV18; J: TRBJ1-2; length: 13; CDR3: CASTRPQGYGYTF
V: TRBV7-9; J: TRBJ2-7; length: 16; CDR3: CASSLDSGTGVYEQYF
V: TRBV27; J: TRBJ2-1; length: 12; CDR3: CASSFGANEQFF
V: TRBV24-1; J: TRBJ2-7; length: 14; CDR3: CATSYGQGYYEQYF
V: TRBV5-1; J: TRBJ2-3; length: 15; CDR3: CASSLADRVADTQYF
V: TRBV30; J: TRBJ2-7; length: 15; CDR3: CAWSPKASGIYEQYF
V: TRBV10-3; J: TRBJ1-6; length: 15; CDR3: CAISVRDRGNSPLHF
V: TRBV4-1; J: TRBJ2-3; length: 15; CDR3: CASSHKTSGTDTQYF
V: TRBV19; J: TRBJ2-3; length: 16; CDR3: CASSTLGTSDADTQYF
V: TRBV30; J: TRBJ1-6; length: 13; CDR3: CAWRLEVLSPLHF
V: TRBV5-4; J: TRBJ2-1; length: 12; CDR3: CASSLELASQFF
V: TRBV27; J: TRBJ1-1; length: 15; CDR3: CASSSAGSEATEAFF